This T cell receptor (beta chain) was identified during a study of PD-L1 blockade in urothelial cancer. Across the study: Most patients, about nine tenths of the roughly 30, were males with bladder-origin cancer. Median T cell yield per blood sample was 110,000 to 150,000 cells.

Libraries were prepared by immunoSEQ multiplex PCR; TCRdb keeps only in-frame clonotypes and omits some of them. The sample has approximately 48,000 clones, approximately 84% seen once; the top ten hold roughly 17%. Germline lookup yields CDR1 GTSNPN and CDR2 SVGIG (reference sequence). The CDR3 is 14 amino acids. The V segment lost 6 bases and the J segment 2 bases; nucleotides outside the gene matches: 4. The source of this sequence is a man aged 55 to 69 with urothelial cancer. The specimen was PBMCs, collected around atezolizumab (anti-PD-L1) treatment. The V call is TRBV30, the J call TRBJ2-3, with 11 bases identical to TRBD2. The CDR3 coding sequence is TGTGCCTGCGCTAGCGGGGGGATCACAGATACGCAGTATTTT. Translated, it gives CACASGGITDTQYF.